This T cell receptor (beta chain) emerged from a study of cytomegalovirus exposure and HLA in healthy donors. For this clone: Its antigen is unidentified.

Overall study findings and caveats: Later analysis suggested links between common viral pathogens and several top significant clusters. In a later analysis, V- and J-gene trimming of beta chains associated with a DCLRE1C missense variant, replicated independently.

The PCR made use of 60 Vbeta and 13 Jbeta primers. Assay used: immunoSEQ multiplex PCR; TCRdb lists only in-frame clones, some missing. The sample has approximately 93,000 clones; over 60% are singletons. The CDR3 sequence is 13 residues long. The germline V gene has CDR1 MGHDK and CDR2 SYGVNS. V was shortened by 3 bases and J by 5 bases, with 11 bases between the two germline ends. Sample: PBMCs. The chain employs TRBV25-1 and TRBJ2-7, with D perhaps TRBD1 (6 bases). The TCR comes from a male donor in good health and CMV-seropositive. The CDR3 is CASSEGARDEQYF. In DNA form, the CDR3 reads TGTGCCAGCAGTGAGGGGGCGCGGGACGAGCAGTACTTC.